What follows are 3 T cell receptor beta chains derived from one specimen sequenced in a study of blood T cells in healthy people across ages. A sample-barcoded 5' primer and a J-beta primer mix were used in a second PCR of roughly 7 to 11 cycles. TCRdb used MiXCR to reprocess the 5' RACE reads, holding one entry per CDR3 protein. The data show around 650,000 distinct CDR3 sequences, around two fifths seen once. The specimen sequenced was blood. All receptors come from a man of 80 years or more in good health.

V usage is TRBV6-5 and J usage is TRBJ2-3; D possibly corresponds to TRBD1 (5 bases). Germline V CDR1 and CDR2: MNHEY, SVGAGI. CDR3 length equals 14 residues. The ends were cut back, 9 bases at V and 0 bases at J, with 13 bases in the middle. The CDR3 loop reads CASARATSTDTQYF. The DNA for the CDR3 is TGTGCCAGTGCCAGGGCCACCAGCACAGATACGCAGTATTTT.

This clonotype appeared many times. The V gene is TRBV13, the J gene TRBJ2-7; the D gene is possibly TRBD2 (6 bases). V gave up 3 bases and J gave up 0 bases, with 15 bases separating them. Germline V gene lookup returns CDR1 PRHDT and CDR2 FYEKMQ (reference sequence). The CDR3 contains 16 residues. CDR3 sequence (DNA): TGTGCCAGCAGCTTCGGGATAGCGGCCCGCTCCTACGAGCAGTACTTC. As protein: CASSFGIAARSYEQYF.

This clonotype was picked up a small number of times. This chain links TRBV24-1 with TRBJ1-4, with TRBD1 matching 9 bases. With V trimmed by 4 bases and J by 8 bases, 7 bases remained unmatched. CDR1 is KGHDR, CDR2 SFDVKD, per germline. The CDR3 totals 15 residues. The CDR3 loop reads CATSEAGTGNEKLFF. The CDR3 region has the DNA TGTGCCACCAGTGAGGCCGGGACAGGGAACGAAAAACTGTTTTTT.